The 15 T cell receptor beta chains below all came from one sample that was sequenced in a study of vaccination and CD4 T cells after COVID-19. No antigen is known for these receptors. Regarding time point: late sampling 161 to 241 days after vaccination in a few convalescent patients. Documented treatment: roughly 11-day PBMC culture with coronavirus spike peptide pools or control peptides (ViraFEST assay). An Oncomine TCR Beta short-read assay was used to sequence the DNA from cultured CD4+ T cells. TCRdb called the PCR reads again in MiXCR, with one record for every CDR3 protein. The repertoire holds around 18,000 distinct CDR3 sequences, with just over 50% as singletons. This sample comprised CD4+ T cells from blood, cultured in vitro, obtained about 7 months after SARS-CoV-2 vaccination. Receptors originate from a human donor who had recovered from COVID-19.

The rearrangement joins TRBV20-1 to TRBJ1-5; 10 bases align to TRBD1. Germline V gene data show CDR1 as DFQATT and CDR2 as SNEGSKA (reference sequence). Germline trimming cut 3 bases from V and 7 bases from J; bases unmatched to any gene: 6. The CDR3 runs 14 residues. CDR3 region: CSARGTGAGQPQHF. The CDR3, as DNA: TGCAGTGCTAGGGGGACAGGGGCCGGGCAGCCCCAGCATTTT.

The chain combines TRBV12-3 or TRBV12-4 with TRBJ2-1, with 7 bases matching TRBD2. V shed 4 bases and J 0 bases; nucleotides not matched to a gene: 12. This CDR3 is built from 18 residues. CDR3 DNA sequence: TGTGCCAGCAGTTGGGGGGGGTTTCGGAGGAGCTCCTACAATGAGCAGTTCTTC. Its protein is CASSWGGFRRSSYNEQFF.

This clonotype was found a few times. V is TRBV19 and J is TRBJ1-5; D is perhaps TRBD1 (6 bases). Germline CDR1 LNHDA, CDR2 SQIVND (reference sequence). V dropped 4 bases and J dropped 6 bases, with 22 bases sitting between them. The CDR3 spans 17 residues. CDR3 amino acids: CASSSRSETGRRQPQHF. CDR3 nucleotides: TGTGCCAGTAGTAGCCGGAGTGAAACAGGGCGACGTCAGCCCCAGCATTTT. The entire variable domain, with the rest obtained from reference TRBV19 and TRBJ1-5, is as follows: DGGITQSPKYLFRKEGQNVTLSCEQNLNHDAMYWYRQDPGQGLRLIYYSQIVNDFQKGDIAEGYSVSREKKESFPLTVTSAQKNPTAFYLCASSSRSETGRRQPQHFGDGTRLSIL.

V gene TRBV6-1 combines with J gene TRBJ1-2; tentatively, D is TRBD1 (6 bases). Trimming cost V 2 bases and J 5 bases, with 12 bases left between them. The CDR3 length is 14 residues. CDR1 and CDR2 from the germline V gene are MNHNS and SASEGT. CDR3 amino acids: CASSEMGARYGYTF. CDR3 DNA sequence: TGTGCCAGCAGTGAAATGGGGGCGCGATATGGCTACACCTTC.

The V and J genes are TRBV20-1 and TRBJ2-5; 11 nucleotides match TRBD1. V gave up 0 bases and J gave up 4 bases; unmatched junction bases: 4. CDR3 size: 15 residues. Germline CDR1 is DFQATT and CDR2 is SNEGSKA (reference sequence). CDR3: CSARDKDRGRETQYF. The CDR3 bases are TGCAGTGCTAGAGATAAGGACAGGGGGCGAGAGACCCAGTACTTC.

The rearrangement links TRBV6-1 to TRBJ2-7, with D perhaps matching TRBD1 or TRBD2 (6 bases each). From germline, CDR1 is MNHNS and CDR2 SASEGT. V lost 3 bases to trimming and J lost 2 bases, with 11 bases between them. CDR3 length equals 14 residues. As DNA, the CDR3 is TGTGCCAGCAGTGATCAGGGGAGGACCTACGAGCAGTACTTC. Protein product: CASSDQGRTYEQYF.

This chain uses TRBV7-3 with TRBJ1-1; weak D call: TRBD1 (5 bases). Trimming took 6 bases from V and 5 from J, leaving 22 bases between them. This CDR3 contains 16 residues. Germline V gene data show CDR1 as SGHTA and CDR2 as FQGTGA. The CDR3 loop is CASSPGQFELGTEAFF. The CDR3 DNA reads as TGTGCCAGCAGTCCTGGACAATTCGAACTGGGGACTGAAGCTTTCTTT.

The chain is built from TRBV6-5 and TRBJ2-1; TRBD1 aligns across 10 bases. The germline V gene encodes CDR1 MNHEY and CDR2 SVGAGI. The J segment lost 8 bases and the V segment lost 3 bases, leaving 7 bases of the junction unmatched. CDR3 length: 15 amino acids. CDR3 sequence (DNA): TGTGCCAGCAGTTATGCCGGGACAGGGGACCATGAGCAGTTCTTC. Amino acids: CASSYAGTGDHEQFF.

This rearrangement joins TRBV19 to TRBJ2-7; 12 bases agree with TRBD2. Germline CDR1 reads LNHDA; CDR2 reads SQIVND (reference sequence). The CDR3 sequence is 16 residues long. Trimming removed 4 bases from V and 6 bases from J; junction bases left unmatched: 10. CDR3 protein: CASSTPSGRAFSEQYF. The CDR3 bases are TGTGCCAGTAGTACCCCTAGCGGGAGGGCCTTCAGCGAGCAGTACTTC. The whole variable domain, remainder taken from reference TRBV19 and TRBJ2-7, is DGGITQSPKYLFRKEGQNVTLSCEQNLNHDAMYWYRQDPGQGLRLIYYSQIVNDFQKGDIAEGYSVSREKKESFPLTVTSAQKNPTAFYLCASSTPSGRAFSEQYFGPGTRLTVT.

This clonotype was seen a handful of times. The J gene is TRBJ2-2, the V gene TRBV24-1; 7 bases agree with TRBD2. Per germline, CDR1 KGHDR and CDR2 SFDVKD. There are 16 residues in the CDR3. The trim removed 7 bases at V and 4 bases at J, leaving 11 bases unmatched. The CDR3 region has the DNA TGTGCCACCAGGGCCTCTCCGGGGGGTGGCACCGGGGAGCTGTTTTTT. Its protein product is CATRASPGGGTGELFF.

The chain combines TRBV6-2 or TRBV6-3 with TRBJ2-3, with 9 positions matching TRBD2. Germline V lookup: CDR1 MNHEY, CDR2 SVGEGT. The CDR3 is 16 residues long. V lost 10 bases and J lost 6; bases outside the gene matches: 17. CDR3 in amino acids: CATSSLGLAQGDTQYF. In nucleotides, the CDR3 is TGTGCCACCTCCTCCTTAGGACTAGCGCAGGGGGATACGCAGTATTTT.

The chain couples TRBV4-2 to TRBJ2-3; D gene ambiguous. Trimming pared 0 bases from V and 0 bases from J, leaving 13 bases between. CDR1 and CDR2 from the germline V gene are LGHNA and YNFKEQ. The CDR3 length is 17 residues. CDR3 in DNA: TGTGCCAGCAGCCAAGAGTCCAGCGTCGCTAGCACAGATACGCAGTATTTT. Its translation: CASSQESSVASTDTQYF.

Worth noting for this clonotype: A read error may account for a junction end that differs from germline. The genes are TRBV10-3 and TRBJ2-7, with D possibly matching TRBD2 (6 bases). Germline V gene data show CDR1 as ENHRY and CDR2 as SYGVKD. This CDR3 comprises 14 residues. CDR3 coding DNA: TGTGCCATCAGTCCTAGCGTAAGCTCCTACGAGCAGTGCTTC. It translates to CAISPSVSSYEQCF.

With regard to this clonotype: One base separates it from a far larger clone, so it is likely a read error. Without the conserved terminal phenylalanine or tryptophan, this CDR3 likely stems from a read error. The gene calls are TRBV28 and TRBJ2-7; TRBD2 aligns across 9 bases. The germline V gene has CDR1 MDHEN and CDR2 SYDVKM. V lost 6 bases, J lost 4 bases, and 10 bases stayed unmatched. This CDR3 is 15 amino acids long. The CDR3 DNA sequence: TGTGCCAGCAGCGCCGCCGGGACTAGCCTTTACGAGCAGTACCTC. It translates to CASSAAGTSLYEQYL.

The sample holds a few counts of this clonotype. As DNA, the CDR3 is TGTGCCAGCAGCTTTGCGGGACAGGGCCACAATGAGCAGTTCTTC. Translating gives CASSFAGQGHNEQFF. The V call is TRBV7-2, the J call TRBJ2-1; 9 nucleotides align to TRBD1. V shed 3 bases, J shed 5 bases, and the junction held 5 bases outside the gene matches. CDR3 length equals 15 residues. Germline CDR1 and CDR2: SGHTA and FQGNSA. Combining the CDR3 with reference TRBV7-2 and TRBJ2-1 gives the whole variable domain GAGVSQSPSNKVTEKGKDVELRCDPISGHTALYWYRQSLGQGLEFLIYFQGNSAPDKSGLPSDRFSAERTGGSVSTLTIQRTQQEDSAVYLCASSFAGQGHNEQFFGPGTRLTVL.